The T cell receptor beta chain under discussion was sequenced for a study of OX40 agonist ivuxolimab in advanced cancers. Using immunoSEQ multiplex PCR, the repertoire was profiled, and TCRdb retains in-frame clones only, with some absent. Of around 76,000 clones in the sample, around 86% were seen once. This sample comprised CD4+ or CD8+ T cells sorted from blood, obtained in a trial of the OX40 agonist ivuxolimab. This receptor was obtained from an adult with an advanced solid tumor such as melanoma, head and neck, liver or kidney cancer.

CDR3 region: CAWSLQGADTQYF. The CDR3 coding sequence is TGTGCCTGGAGTCTACAGGGGGCAGATACGCAGTATTTT. This rearrangement joins TRBV30 to TRBJ2-3; 8 bases are a match to TRBD1. After removal of 2 bases from V and 4 bases from J, the junction contained 2 bases not matched to a gene. The CDR3 covers 13 residues. Germline V CDR1 and CDR2: GTSNPN, SVGIG (reference sequence).